The 20 T cell receptor beta chains below come from one sample, sequenced in a study of shared clonotypes between healthy human individuals. Clones were read by immunoSEQ multiplex PCR, and TCRdb kept only the in-frame ones, dropping some. This table holds roughly 2,300,000 clones, around 90% found once. The sequenced sample consisted of naive CD4+ T cells from PBMCs. Subset defined: CD45RA+ positively selected. Receptors were obtained from a man aged 18-30 years in good health. Some clones in this sample may be carry-over from other donors' samples.

The rearrangement joins TRBV7-9 to TRBJ1-1, with a tentative D call TRBD1 (6 bases). Looked up from germline, CDR1 is SEHNR and CDR2 is FQNEAQ (reference sequence). V was cut by 5 bases and J by 0 bases, with 13 bases left in between. The CDR3 consists of 15 residues. The CDR3 DNA follows: TGTGCCAGCAGCGCCAACACAGGGTTGAACACTGAAGCTTTCTTT. Protein: CASSANTGLNTEAFF.

This chain uses TRBV28 with TRBJ1-2; TRBD1 might be the D (5 bases). From germline, CDR1 is MDHEN and CDR2 SYDVKM. The CDR3 is made up of 14 amino acids. V was shortened by 3 bases and J by 6 bases, with 14 bases between the two germline ends. CDR3 sequence: CASSLGQGTNGYTF. CDR3 coding DNA: TGTGCCAGCAGTTTGGGGCAGGGAACGAATGGCTACACCTTC.

CDR3 amino acids: CASSQSVRRPGELFF. The CDR3 coding sequence is TGCGCCAGCAGCCAATCGGTCAGACGACCCGGGGAGCTGTTTTTT. This chain joins TRBV4-3 and TRBJ2-2; D unclear. The CDR3 is 15 residues long. The germline gives CDR1 LGHNA, CDR2 YSLEER. V was shortened by 2 bases and J by 6 bases, with 13 bases between the two germline ends.

The chain links TRBV28 to TRBJ2-3, with 8 bases aligning to TRBD1. The ends lost 5 bases at V and 1 base at J; junction bases unmatched: 5. The CDR3 runs to 15 residues. CDR1 is MDHEN and CDR2 is SYDVKM in the germline V gene. CDR3 region: CASSPGTGRTDTQYF. The CDR3 DNA is TGTGCCAGCAGTCCAGGGACAGGACGCACAGATACGCAGTATTTT.

The V and J genes are TRBV28 and TRBJ2-1; possibly TRBD1 for D (7 bases). Germline CDR1 MDHEN, CDR2 SYDVKM. The CDR3 covers 16 residues. V was clipped by 7 bases and J by 0 bases, with 16 bases between them. The CDR3 DNA reads TGTGCCAGCATAACAGGGGACTCCCGCTCCTACAATGAGCAGTTCTTC. Translating it yields CASITGDSRSYNEQFF.

The chain uses TRBV5-4 and TRBJ2-3; D may be TRBD2 (6 bases). Trimming took off 6 bases at V and 6 bases at J, with 20 bases between the two ends. CDR1 SGHNT and CDR2 YYREEE come from the germline V gene (reference sequence). The CDR3 has 15 residues. CDR3 sequence (DNA): TGTGCCAGCAACATAATTGGGACTCCCACTGATACGCAGTATTTT. Its translation is CASNIIGTPTDTQYF.

Details on this clone: The sample carries other DNA sequences with the same CDR3. The chain joins TRBV7-9 to TRBJ1-1, with 10 positions matching TRBD1. The CDR3 spans 14 residues. The trim removed 5 bases at V and 3 bases at J, leaving 3 bases unmatched. Per the germline V gene, CDR1 is SEHNR and CDR2 is FQNEAQ (reference sequence). The CDR3 sequence: CASSAGQGDTEAFF. The CDR3 DNA sequence: TGTGCCAGCAGCGCAGGACAGGGGGACACTGAAGCTTTCTTT.

This clone was recorded a few times. CDR3 in amino acids: CASSSGYGYTF. DNA of the CDR3: TGTGCCAGCAGTAGCGGCTATGGCTACACCTTC. The V gene is TRBV27, the J gene TRBJ1-2; D call uncertain. The CDR3 is 11 residues long. Trimming removed 5 bases from V and 4 bases from J, with 5 bases in between. The germline gives CDR1 MNHEY, CDR2 SMNVEV (reference sequence).

CDR3 nucleotides: TGTGCCATCAGCAAGGTGACCAGCGAGGAGGAAAAACTGTTTTTT. As protein: CAISKVTSEEEKLFF. V and J are TRBV10-3 and TRBJ1-4; D is uncertain. Trimming cost V 6 bases and J 8 bases, with 19 bases left between them. CDR1 is ENHRY and CDR2 is SYGVKD in the germline V gene. The CDR3 spans 15 residues.

The rearrangement links TRBV27 to TRBJ2-1, with D perhaps matching TRBD1 or TRBD2 (5 bases each). The CDR3 is 16 residues long. V was pared by 3 bases and J by 2 bases, with 14 bases between. Germline CDR1 reads MNHEY; CDR2 reads SMNVEV (reference sequence). CDR3 coding DNA: TGTGCCAGCAGTTTTTATCGGGGACCGGCCTACAATGAGCAGTTCTTC. The encoded protein is CASSFYRGPAYNEQFF.

The chain recombines TRBV27 with TRBJ2-7; the D gene could be TRBD1 or TRBD2 (5 bases each). The CDR3 contains 12 residues. V was pared by 2 bases and J by 6 bases, with 8 bases between. CDR1 is MNHEY, CDR2 SMNVEV, per germline (reference sequence). The CDR3 here is CASSLRDGEQYF. The CDR3 DNA follows: TGTGCCAGCAGTTTACGGGACGGCGAGCAGTACTTC.

This rearrangement joins TRBV6-5 to TRBJ2-3; 9 bases map to TRBD1. CDR1 is MNHEY, CDR2 SVGAGI, per germline. V shed 6 bases and J 0 bases; nucleotides not matched to a gene: 4. The CDR3 loop spans 15 amino acids. The DNA of the CDR3 is TGTGCCAGCAGCCCGGACAGGGGAAGCACAGATACGCAGTATTTT. Translating gives CASSPDRGSTDTQYF.

The V gene is TRBV5-1, the J gene TRBJ2-2; 12 bases line up with TRBD2. The germline CDR1 and CDR2 sequences are SGHRS and YFSETQ. The CDR3 extends over 18 amino acids. Trimming cost V 1 base and J 6 bases; bases outside gene matches: 10. The DNA for the CDR3 is TGCGCCAGCAGCTTGAGGCTAGCGGGAGGGCCGCTGTCCGGGGAGCTGTTTTTT. It translates to CASSLRLAGGPLSGELFF.

J is TRBJ2-7 and V is TRBV5-8; D not certain. The CDR3 has 12 residues. CDR1 and CDR2 (germline): SGHTS, YDEGEE. Trimming stripped 1 base from V and 4 bases from J, with 6 bases between. This CDR3 is CASSLYQYEQYF. DNA for the CDR3: TGTGCCAGCAGCTTGTATCAATACGAGCAGTACTTC.

The V call is TRBV28, the J call TRBJ2-7; TRBD1 is a possible D gene (6 bases). There are 14 residues in the CDR3. Germline CDR1 reads MDHEN; CDR2 reads SYDVKM. The ends were cut back, 3 bases at V and 0 bases at J, with 9 bases in the middle. In DNA form, the CDR3 reads TGTGCCAGCAGTTTCCTGGGACACTCCTACGAGCAGTACTTC. It translates to CASSFLGHSYEQYF.

DNA for the CDR3: TGTGCCAGCAGCCAAGGCCTCAGAGTGAACTATGGCTACACCTTC. It is translated as CASSQGLRVNYGYTF. The chain employs TRBV4-2 and TRBJ1-2; D remains ambiguous. Trimming left V 1 base short and J 2 bases short, with 11 bases between. The germline CDR1 and CDR2 sequences are LGHNA and YNFKEQ. CDR3 length: 15 amino acids.

This clone was recorded once. This chain uses TRBV7-2 with TRBJ1-1, with D unresolved. CDR3 length equals 15 residues. Trimming took off 2 bases at V and 3 bases at J, with 13 bases between the two ends. CDR1 and CDR2 from the germline V gene are SGHTA and FQGNSA. The DNA for the CDR3 is TGTGCCAGCAGCTTAAGGGCCCTCGAGTACACTGAAGCTTTCTTT. It specifies CASSLRALEYTEAFF.

The V call is TRBV6-6, the J call TRBJ2-1, with 10 bases identical to TRBD2. Looked up from germline, CDR1 is MNHNY and CDR2 is SVGAGI (reference sequence). This CDR3 spans 14 amino acids. V shed 9 bases, J shed 7 bases, and the junction held 9 bases outside the gene matches. CDR3 amino acids: CAREPAGGLNEQFF. The CDR3 DNA reads TGTGCCAGGGAGCCAGCGGGAGGGCTGAATGAGCAGTTCTTC.

There are a few counts of this clone. The chain has TRBV5-1 and TRBJ1-1; D is ambiguous. Germline-derived CDR1 and CDR2 are SGHRS and YFSETQ. The length of the CDR3 is 13 residues. The ends were cut back, 1 base at V and 1 base at J, with 5 bases in the middle. The CDR3, as DNA: TGCGCCAGCAGCTTGCAGTCGAACACTGAAGCTTTCTTT. This codes for CASSLQSNTEAFF.

Comment on this clone: The same CDR3 also results from other DNA sequences found in this sample. The CDR3 protein is CASSPGNQPQHF. In DNA, the CDR3 is TGTGCCAGCAGTCCAGGGAATCAGCCCCAGCATTTT. This sequence joins TRBV6-5 and TRBJ1-5; a possible D gene is TRBD1 (5 bases). V was trimmed by 5 bases and J by 4 bases, leaving 6 bases between them. The CDR3 extends over 12 amino acids. Germline CDR1 MNHEY, CDR2 SVGAGI.